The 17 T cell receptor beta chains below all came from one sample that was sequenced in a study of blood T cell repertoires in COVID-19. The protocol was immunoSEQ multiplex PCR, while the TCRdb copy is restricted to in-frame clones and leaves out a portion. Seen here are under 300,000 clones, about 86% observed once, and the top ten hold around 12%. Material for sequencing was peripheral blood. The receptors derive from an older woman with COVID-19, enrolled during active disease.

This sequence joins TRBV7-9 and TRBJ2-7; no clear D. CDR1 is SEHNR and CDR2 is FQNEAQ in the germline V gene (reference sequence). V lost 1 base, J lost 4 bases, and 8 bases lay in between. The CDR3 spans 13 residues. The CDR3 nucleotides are TGTGCCAGCAGCTTAGGGCAAATATACGAGCAGTACTTC. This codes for CASSLGQIYEQYF.

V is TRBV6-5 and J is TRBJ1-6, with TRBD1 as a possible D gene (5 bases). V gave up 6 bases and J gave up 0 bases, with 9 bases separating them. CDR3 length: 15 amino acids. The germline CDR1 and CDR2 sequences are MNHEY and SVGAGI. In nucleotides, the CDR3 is TGTGCCAGCAGGCCCGACAGCTCCTATAATTCACCCCTCCACTTT. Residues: CASRPDSSYNSPLHF.

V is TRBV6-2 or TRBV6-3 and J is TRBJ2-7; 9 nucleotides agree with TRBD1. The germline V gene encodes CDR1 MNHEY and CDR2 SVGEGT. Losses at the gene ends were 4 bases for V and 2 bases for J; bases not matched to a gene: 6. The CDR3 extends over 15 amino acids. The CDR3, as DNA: TGTGCCAGCAGTTCCAGGACAGGGGCGACCTACGAGCAGTACTTC. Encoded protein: CASSSRTGATYEQYF.

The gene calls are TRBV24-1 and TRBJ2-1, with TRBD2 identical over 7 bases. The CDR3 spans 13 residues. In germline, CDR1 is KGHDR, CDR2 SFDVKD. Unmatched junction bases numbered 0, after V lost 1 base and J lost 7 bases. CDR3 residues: CATSDFGGNEQFF. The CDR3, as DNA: TGTGCCACCAGTGATTTCGGGGGGAATGAGCAGTTCTTC.

In nucleotides, the CDR3 is TGTGCCAGCAGTTTATTACCAGGACAGGGCTCGAGGGAGCAGTACTTC. It specifies CASSLLPGQGSREQYF. The rearrangement uses TRBV27 and TRBJ2-7, with 8 positions matching TRBD1. V shed 1 base and J 7 bases; nucleotides not matched to a gene: 12. The CDR3 runs to 16 residues. Germline CDR1 is MNHEY and CDR2 is SMNVEV (reference sequence).

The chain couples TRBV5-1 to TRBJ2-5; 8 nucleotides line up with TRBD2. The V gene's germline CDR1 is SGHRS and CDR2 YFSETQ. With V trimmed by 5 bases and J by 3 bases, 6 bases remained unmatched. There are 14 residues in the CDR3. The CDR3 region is CASRASGYEETQYF. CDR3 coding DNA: TGCGCCAGCAGGGCTAGCGGGTACGAAGAGACCCAGTACTTC.

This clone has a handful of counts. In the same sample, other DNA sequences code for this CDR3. Written as DNA, the CDR3 is TGTGCCAGCAGTAGAGGATTCACTGAAGCTTTCTTT. Translated, it gives CASSRGFTEAFF. This chain connects TRBV6-5 to TRBJ1-1; unclear D gene. CDR3 length equals 12 residues. Germline values: CDR1 MNHEY, CDR2 SVGAGI. Trimming removed 5 bases at V and 4 bases at J, with 8 bases between.

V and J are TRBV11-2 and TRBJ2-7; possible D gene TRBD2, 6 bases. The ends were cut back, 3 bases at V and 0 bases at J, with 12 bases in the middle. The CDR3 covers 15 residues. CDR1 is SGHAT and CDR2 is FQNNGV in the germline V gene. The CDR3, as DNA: TGTGCCAGCAGCTTGTCCGACGGGGGCTCCTACGAGCAGTACTTC. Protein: CASSLSDGGSYEQYF.

The DNA for the CDR3 is TGTGCCAGCAGCTTAGATTTCCAGCGGGGGGCCCACTACAATGAGCAGTTCTTC. Translation gives CASSLDFQRGAHYNEQFF. J is TRBJ2-1 and V is TRBV11-2, with 9 bases lining up with TRBD2. The CDR3 runs 18 residues. The germline CDR1 and CDR2 sequences are SGHAT and FQNNGV. V was pared by 0 bases and J by 3 bases, with 9 bases of the junction left unmatched. The full variable domain, rest sourced from reference TRBV11-2 and TRBJ2-1, is EAGVAQSPRYKIIEKRQSVAFWCNPISGHATLYWYQQILGQGPKLLIQFQNNGVVDDSQLPKDRFSAERLKGVDSTLKIQPAKLEDSAVYLCASSLDFQRGAHYNEQFFGPGTRLTVL.

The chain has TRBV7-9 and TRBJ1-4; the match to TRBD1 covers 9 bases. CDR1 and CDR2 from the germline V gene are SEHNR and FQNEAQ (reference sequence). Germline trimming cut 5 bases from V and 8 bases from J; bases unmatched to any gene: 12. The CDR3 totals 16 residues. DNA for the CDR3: TGTGCCAGCAGCGCCCTTCAACAGGGGGCCAAGGAAAAACTGTTTTTT. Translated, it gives CASSALQQGAKEKLFF.

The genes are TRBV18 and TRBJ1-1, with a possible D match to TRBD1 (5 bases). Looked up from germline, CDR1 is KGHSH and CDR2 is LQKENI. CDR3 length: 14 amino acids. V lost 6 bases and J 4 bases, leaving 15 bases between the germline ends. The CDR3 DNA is TGTGCCAGCTCCATAGTGGACCAGGGCACTGAAGCTTTCTTT. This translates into CASSIVDQGTEAFF.

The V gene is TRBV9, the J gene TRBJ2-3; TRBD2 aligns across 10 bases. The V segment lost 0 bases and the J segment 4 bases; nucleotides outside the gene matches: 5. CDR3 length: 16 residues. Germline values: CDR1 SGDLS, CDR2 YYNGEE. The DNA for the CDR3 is TGTGCCAGCAGCGTAGGCTTACTAGCGGGGTCAGATACGCAGTATTTT. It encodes CASSVGLLAGSDTQYF.

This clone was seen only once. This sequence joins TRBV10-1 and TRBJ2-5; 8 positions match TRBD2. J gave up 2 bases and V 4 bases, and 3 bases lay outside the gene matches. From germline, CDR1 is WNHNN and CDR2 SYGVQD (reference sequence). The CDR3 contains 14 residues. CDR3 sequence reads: CASSVAGGQETQYF. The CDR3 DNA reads TGCGCCAGCAGTGTCGCGGGGGGACAAGAGACCCAGTACTTC.

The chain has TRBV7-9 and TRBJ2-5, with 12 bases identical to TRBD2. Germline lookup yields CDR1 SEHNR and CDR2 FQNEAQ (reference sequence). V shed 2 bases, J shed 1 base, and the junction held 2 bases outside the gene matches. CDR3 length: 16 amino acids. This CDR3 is CASSLLAGGPQETQYF. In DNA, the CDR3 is TGTGCCAGCAGCTTACTAGCGGGGGGGCCCCAAGAGACCCAGTACTTC.

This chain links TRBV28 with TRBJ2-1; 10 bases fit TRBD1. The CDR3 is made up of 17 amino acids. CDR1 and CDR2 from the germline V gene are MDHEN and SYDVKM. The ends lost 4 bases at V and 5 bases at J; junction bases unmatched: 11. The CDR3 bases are TGTGCCAGCAGTTCCGCCCTTGGACAGGGGGATCACAATGAGCAGTTCTTC. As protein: CASSSALGQGDHNEQFF.

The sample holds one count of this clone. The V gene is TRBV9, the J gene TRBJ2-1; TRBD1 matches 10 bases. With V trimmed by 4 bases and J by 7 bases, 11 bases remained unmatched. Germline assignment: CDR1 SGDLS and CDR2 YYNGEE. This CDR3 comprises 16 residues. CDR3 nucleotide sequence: TGTGCCAGCAGCCATTCCCGGGACAGGGGAGGTAATGAGCAGTTCTTC. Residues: CASSHSRDRGGNEQFF.

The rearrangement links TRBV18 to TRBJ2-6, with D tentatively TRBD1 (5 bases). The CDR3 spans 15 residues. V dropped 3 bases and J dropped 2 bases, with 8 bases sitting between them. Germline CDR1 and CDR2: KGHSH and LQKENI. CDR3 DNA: TGTGCCAGCTCACCGCAGGGTCCTGGGGCCAACGTCCTGACTTTC. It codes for CASSPQGPGANVLTF.